This T cell receptor (beta chain) was documented in a study of naive and memory T cell subsets. Germline values: CDR1 MNHEY, CDR2 SVGEGT. The V end was cut by 5 bases, the J end by 1 base, with 1 base between. The length of the CDR3 is 11 residues. Whole blood, 2.5 ml, came from adult healthy volunteers. This clonotype was detected once. Blood and skin TCR RNA was reverse transcribed with alpha and beta constant primers. Ligated cDNA underwent four rounds of PCR with nested alpha and beta constant region primers and SP2. MiXCR, run by TCRdb on the 5' RACE reads, gives a single entry per CDR3 protein. Found here are more than 25,000 distinct CDR3 sequences, approximately 20% of them singletons; the top ten hold about 1.7%.

The sequence was collected from a female donor in good health. The V and J genes are TRBV6-2 or TRBV6-3 and TRBJ2-3; D is unclear. The CDR3 nucleotides are TGTGCCAGCAGTCGCACAGATACGCAGTATTTT. It translates to CASSRTDTQYF.